This T cell receptor beta chain appears in the sequencing data of a study of immune heterogeneity within non-small cell lung tumors. Turning to the study itself: Histology included a handful of squamous cell carcinomas, over 9 non-squamous carcinomas and 1 unspecified tumor. Study-level findings and limits: Local T-cell clonality and local tumor mutational burden correlated moderately but significantly (R approximately 0.3). Alongside site-unique high-frequency clones, identical dominant CDR3 beta clonotypes recurred across tumor sites within a patient.

Notes on this clonotype: Its specificity is not known.

The CDR3 is made up of 15 amino acids. V was trimmed by 11 bases and J by 1 base, leaving 17 bases between them. In a multiplex PCR, 32 V and 13 J primers amplified TCR beta CDR3. Each CDR3 protein gets one entry after TCRdb re-called the multiplex PCR reads with MiXCR. The profile covers thousands of distinct CDR3 sequences, with 25% to 30% appearing a single time and about 10% taken by the ten largest. Bulk tumor genomic DNA, about 600 ng per sample, was used as template. Several far-apart biopsies were taken per primary tumor during surgery. Patients with untreated, newly diagnosed non-small cell lung cancer underwent curative surgery. A total of about 15 patients with newly diagnosed non-small cell lung cancer, all of whom were undergoing surgery with curative intent, made up the donors.

This receptor was obtained from a man aged 55 to 70 with non-small cell lung cancer. The sample taken for sequencing was lung tumor tissue. V is TRBV12-3 or TRBV12-4 and J is TRBJ2-2, with D possibly matching TRBD2 (6 bases). CDR3 loop: CAWRASAGNTGELFF. In DNA, the CDR3 is TGTGCCTGGCGGGCTAGCGCGGGGAACACCGGGGAGCTGTTTTTT.